The entry below gives a single TCR beta chain sequence along with its context. Antigen specificity is unknown. Most patients and controls had Caucasian heritage. CVID subjects had received replacement immunoglobulin for at least one year. No CVID subject was ill or on immunomodulatory drugs when sampled. The data were obtained in a study of T cell clonality in common variable immunodeficiency. TCRdb's copy holds only in-frame clones and misses some; the assay was immunoSEQ multiplex PCR. Observed in the sample are about 33,000 clones, none of them singletons. Study findings and constraints: Fewer deletions and N-nucleotide insertions were reportedly seen in common variable immunodeficiency TCR beta sequences. TCRbeta clonality was increased in CVID versus healthy controls.

The specimen sequenced was peripheral blood mononuclear cells. The TCR sequence derives from a human donor with common variable immunodeficiency.

CDR3 amino acids: CASSPSRTGGETQYF. CDR3 DNA (partial): TGTGCCAGCAGCCCATCTCGGACAGGGGGTGAGACC. This chain uses TRBV7-2 with TRBJ2-5; 10 bases agree with TRBD1. The DNA ends 3 residues before the CDR3 does, and the rest of the CDR3 is filled in from the germline J gene. V was clipped by 5 bases and J by 5 bases; unmatched bases: 8. The CDR3 loop spans 15 amino acids. Germline V gene data show CDR1 as SGHTA and CDR2 as FQGNSA.